This TCR beta chain appears in the sequencing data of a study of blood T cell repertoires in COVID-19. Study at large: Researchers got acute and convalescent COVID-19 samples from the United States, Italy and Spain. Sources were T cells, B-cell-depleted T cells, or PBMCs; the material itself was cDNA or gDNA.

As originally analysed: Quantification of nucleated cells was approximated via reference gene primer amplification. Assay: immunoSEQ multiplex PCR; the TCRdb copy retains only in-frame clones and omits some. That table is the source of V, J and clone size, and D and trimming were worked out from the DNA. The sample records roughly 140,000 clones, approximately 80% being singletons. CDR1 is SQVTM, CDR2 ANQGSEA, per germline. The CDR3 sequence is 12 residues long. Trimming left V 6 bases short and J 4 bases short, with 12 bases between. This clone was detected only a few times. The chain has TRBV29-1 and TRBJ1-1; TRBD1 is a possible D gene (5 bases). The sample comprised peripheral blood. The clonotype originates from a woman aged 45-65 years with acute or convalescent COVID-19. The CDR3 bases are TGCAGCGTCGGCTCGGGGGGCACTGAAGCTTTCTTT. It translates to CSVGSGGTEAFF.